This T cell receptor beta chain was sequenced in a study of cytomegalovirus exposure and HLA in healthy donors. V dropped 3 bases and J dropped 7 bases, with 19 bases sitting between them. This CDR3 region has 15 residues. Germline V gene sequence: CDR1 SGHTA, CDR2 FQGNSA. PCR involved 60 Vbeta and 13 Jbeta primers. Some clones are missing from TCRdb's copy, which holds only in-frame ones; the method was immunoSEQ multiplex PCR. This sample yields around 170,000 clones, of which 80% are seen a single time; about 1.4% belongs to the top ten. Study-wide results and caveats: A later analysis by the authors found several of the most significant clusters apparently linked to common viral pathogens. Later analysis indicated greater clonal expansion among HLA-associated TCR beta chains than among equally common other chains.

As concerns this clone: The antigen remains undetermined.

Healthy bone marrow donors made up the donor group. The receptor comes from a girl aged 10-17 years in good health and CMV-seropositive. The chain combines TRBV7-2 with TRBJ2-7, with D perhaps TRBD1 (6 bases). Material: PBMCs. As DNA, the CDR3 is TGTGCCAGCAGCTTCTCAGGGGCGGCCGAGTGGGAGCAGTACTTC. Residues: CASSFSGAAEWEQYF.